The 20 T cell receptor beta chains given below trace back to one sample, sequenced in a study of T-cell reconstitution after alpha-beta-depleted transplantation in children (dated by TCRdb to between 2015 and 2016). Receptor libraries were prepared by PCR. TCRdb names Illumina HiSeq 2500 as the instrument used. TCR library preparation used molecular barcoding, with unique molecular identifiers applied to normalize quantification of the TCRbeta repertoire. TCRdb handled the public reads itself, with Q25 trimming in fastp and clone calling in MiXCR, and kept productive beta chains. Rows matching on CDR3 protein sequence are summarized as one entry with the most common DNA and genes. This sample comprises more than 150,000 distinct CDR3 sequences, around 6.8% of them detected only once. The ten largest clones add up to approximately 3% of the sample. The sequences come from PBMCs from the stem cell graft donor, collected from the stem cell graft. Source of these receptors: a human donor who donated a stem cell graft to a child with Wiskott-Aldrich syndrome.

This clonotype was seen a handful of times. The rearrangement links TRBV20-1 to TRBJ2-7; either TRBD1 or TRBD2 may supply D (5 bases each). The CDR3 consists of 14 residues. Germline CDR1 is DFQATT and CDR2 is SNEGSKA (reference sequence). The germline V and J ends were trimmed by 5 bases and 4 bases, with 18 bases remaining between them. The DNA of the CDR3 is TGCAGTGCTGATAATTCCCGGGACGGGTACGAGCAGTACTTC. Translating gives CSADNSRDGYEQYF.

V usage is TRBV7-2 and J usage is TRBJ2-1; 10 bases map to TRBD2. CDR1 is SGHTA, CDR2 FQGNSA, per germline. V was clipped by 2 bases and J by 7 bases; unmatched bases: 11. This CDR3 has 17 amino acids. This CDR3 reads CASSLRETSGFSNEQFF. CDR3 DNA sequence: TGTGCCAGCAGCTTACGGGAGACTAGCGGGTTCAGTAATGAGCAGTTCTTC. Supplemented by reference TRBV7-2 and TRBJ2-1, the full variable domain reads GAGVSQSPSNKVTEKGKDVELRCDPISGHTALYWYRQSLGQGLEFLIYFQGNSAPDKSGLPSDRFSAERTGGSVSTLTIQRTQQEDSAVYLCASSLRETSGFSNEQFFGPGTRLTVL.

At least ten counts were recorded for this clonotype. This chain links TRBV6-5 with TRBJ1-1; perhaps TRBD1 as D (5 bases). V lost 0 bases and J 3 bases, leaving 8 bases between the germline ends. This CDR3 is 14 amino acids long. The germline CDR1 and CDR2 sequences are MNHEY and SVGAGI. In nucleotides, the CDR3 is TGTGCCAGCAGTTACTCAGGGGTGGACACTGAAGCTTTCTTT. Encoded protein: CASSYSGVDTEAFF.

This clonotype appeared many times. The chain links TRBV2 to TRBJ1-5; possibly TRBD1 for D (5 bases). The CDR3 has 16 residues. Trimming stripped 6 bases from V and 0 bases from J, with 15 bases between. Germline V gene lookup returns CDR1 SNHLY and CDR2 FYNNEI. CDR3 region: CASRETGAYSNQPQHF. The CDR3 DNA follows: TGTGCCAGCAGAGAAACAGGAGCCTATAGCAATCAGCCCCAGCATTTT.

Comments on this clonotype: Just one base apart from a much larger clone, this may be a read error. Likely a read error: the CDR3 ends without its conserved phenylalanine or tryptophan. The genes are TRBV7-2 and TRBJ2-7; possibly TRBD2 for D (6 bases). Germline loops: CDR1 SGHTA, CDR2 FQGNSA. The CDR3 covers 15 residues. V was pared by 3 bases and J by 4 bases, with 16 bases between. CDR3 sequence (DNA): TGTGCCAGCAGCTTGGGGGGTAGCCCTCTTTACGAGCAGTACTTA. This encodes CASSLGGSPLYEQYL.

This clonotype came up many times. V usage is TRBV5-1 and J usage is TRBJ1-1, with 11 bases lining up with TRBD1. After removal of 4 bases from V and 4 bases from J, the junction contained 3 bases not matched to a gene. The CDR3 has 14 residues. Germline CDR1 reads SGHRS; CDR2 reads YFSETQ. CDR3 coding DNA: TGCGCCAGCAGCGGACAGGGGGCTGGCACTGAAGCTTTCTTT. This translates into CASSGQGAGTEAFF. The entire variable domain, with the rest obtained from reference TRBV5-1 and TRBJ1-1, is as follows: KAGVTQTPRYLIKTRGQQVTLSCSPISGHRSVSWYQQTPGQGLQFLFEYFSETQRNKGNFPGRFSGRQFSNSRSEMNVSTLELGDSALYLCASSGQGAGTEAFFGQGTRLTVV.

This clonotype was detected ten times or more. The rearrangement uses TRBV5-1 and TRBJ2-7; 7 bases are shared with TRBD1. Losses at the gene ends were 2 bases for V and 3 bases for J; bases not matched to a gene: 5. This CDR3 comprises 14 residues. CDR1 and CDR2 from the germline V gene are SGHRS and YFSETQ. The CDR3 nucleotides are TGCGCCAGCAGCTTACACAGGGGAGACTACGAGCAGTACTTC. Translation gives CASSLHRGDYEQYF. The whole variable domain, filled in from reference TRBV5-1 and TRBJ2-7, reads KAGVTQTPRYLIKTRGQQVTLSCSPISGHRSVSWYQQTPGQGLQFLFEYFSETQRNKGNFPGRFSGRQFSNSRSEMNVSTLELGDSALYLCASSLHRGDYEQYFGPGTRLTVT.

This clonotype came up many times. V usage is TRBV5-6 and J usage is TRBJ1-1, with D maybe TRBD1 (5 bases). This CDR3 region has 15 residues. Trimming took off 4 bases at V and 2 bases at J, with 15 bases between the two ends. Germline CDR1 is SGHDT and CDR2 is YYEEEE. The CDR3 DNA reads TGTGCCAGCAGCCTGTGGCAGGGAGGCAACACTGAAGCTTTCTTT. Its translation: CASSLWQGGNTEAFF.

This clonotype was recorded many times. The rearrangement uses TRBV7-9 and TRBJ1-2; D is unclear. Trimming stripped 2 bases from V and 4 bases from J, with 8 bases between. The CDR3 totals 13 residues. In germline, CDR1 is SEHNR, CDR2 FQNEAQ (reference sequence). CDR3: CASSLQDRYGYTF. The CDR3 nucleotides read TGTGCCAGCAGCTTACAGGACCGCTATGGCTACACCTTC. The full variable domain, in which reference TRBV7-9 and TRBJ1-2 provide the parts outside the CDR3, is DTGVSQNPRHKITKRGQNVTFRCDPISEHNRLYWYRQTLGQGPEFLTYFQNEAQLEKSRLLSDRFSAERPKGSFSTLEIQRTEQGDSAMYLCASSLQDRYGYTFGSGTRLTVV.

This clonotype came up many times. This chain uses TRBV12-3 or TRBV12-4 with TRBJ1-2; the D is unclear. The CDR3 runs to 14 residues. Trimming left V 5 bases short and J 1 base short, with 11 bases between. The CDR3 DNA reads TGTGCCAGCAGTGCCGGAACCCGTAACTATGGCTACACCTTC. Its protein is CASSAGTRNYGYTF.

J is TRBJ2-5 and V is TRBV7-6; no definite D call. Trimming left V 1 base short and J 5 bases short, with 8 bases between. The germline CDR1 and CDR2 sequences are SGHVS and FNYEAQ. CDR3 length equals 13 residues. CDR3 nucleotides: TGTGCCAGCAGCTTAGAAGGTTGGGAGACCCAGTACTTC. Its translation is CASSLEGWETQYF.

This clonotype was observed many times. The genes are TRBV7-9 and TRBJ2-3; 10 bases map to TRBD1. The V segment lost 3 bases and the J segment 3 bases; nucleotides outside the gene matches: 3. The CDR3 sequence is 15 residues long. The V gene's germline CDR1 is SEHNR and CDR2 FQNEAQ (reference sequence). CDR3 in amino acids: CASSLGQGITDTQYF. CDR3 DNA: TGTGCCAGCAGCTTGGGACAGGGGATTACAGATACGCAGTATTTT.

There are a few counts of this clonotype. The chain employs TRBV29-1 and TRBJ1-1, with D possibly being TRBD1 (6 bases). CDR3 length equals 15 residues. The germline V and J ends were trimmed by 6 bases and 4 bases, with 21 bases remaining between them. Germline CDR1 is SQVTM and CDR2 is ANQGSEA. The CDR3 region has the DNA TGCAGCGTGGGGGCACGGTATCGGGCGAGCACTGAAGCTTTCTTT. Amino acid sequence: CSVGARYRASTEAFF. Complete variable domain (other parts from reference TRBV29-1 and TRBJ1-1): SAVISQKPSRDICQRGTSLTIQCQVDSQVTMMFWYRQQPGQSLTLIATANQGSEATYESGFVIDKFPISRPNLTFSTLTVSNMSPEDSSIYLCSVGARYRASTEAFFGQGTRLTVV.

This clonotype was counted many times. The gene calls are TRBV6-6 and TRBJ2-1; tentative D call: TRBD2 (6 bases). Germline values: CDR1 MNHNY, CDR2 SVGAGI (reference sequence). V was clipped by 4 bases and J by 6 bases, with 10 bases between them. The CDR3 spans 13 residues. CDR3 in amino acids: CASSWDSSNEQFF. For the CDR3, the DNA is TGTGCCAGCAGTTGGGACTCCAGCAATGAGCAGTTCTTC.

This clonotype was found many times. The rearrangement joins TRBV6-1 to TRBJ1-5; 7 bases are shared with TRBD1. Losses at the gene ends were 1 base for V and 5 bases for J; bases not matched to a gene: 5. CDR3 length: 15 amino acids. Germline assignment: CDR1 MNHNS and CDR2 SASEGT. The CDR3 region has the DNA TGTGCCAGCAGTGAAGGTAGAGGGGGCTATCAGCCCCAGCATTTT. This sequence encodes CASSEGRGGYQPQHF.

This clonotype was observed at least ten times. The chain employs TRBV12-3 or TRBV12-4 and TRBJ2-1, with TRBD2 as a possible D gene (6 bases). The V end was cut by 3 bases, the J end by 4 bases, with 10 bases between. CDR3 length equals 14 residues. This chain's CDR3 is CASSLSSVYNEQFF. The CDR3 bases are TGTGCCAGCAGTTTGTCTAGCGTGTACAATGAGCAGTTCTTC.

This clonotype was observed a few times. The V and J genes are TRBV12-3 or TRBV12-4 and TRBJ1-4; D is ambiguous. The CDR3 covers 15 residues. V shed 6 bases and J shed 1 base, with 12 bases lying between them. CDR3 sequence: CASSLWTETNEKLFF. In DNA form, the CDR3 reads TGTGCCAGCAGCTTGTGGACGGAAACTAATGAAAAACTGTTTTTT.

The V and J genes are TRBV27 and TRBJ2-1; possibly TRBD2 for D (5 bases). Trimming pared 3 bases from V and 6 bases from J, leaving 15 bases between. Germline CDR1 and CDR2: MNHEY and SMNVEV (reference sequence). This CDR3 is built from 15 residues. CDR3: CASSLEEGLVNEQFF. The CDR3, as DNA: TGTGCCAGCAGTTTGGAAGAAGGACTGGTCAATGAGCAGTTCTTC.

V and J are TRBV20-1 and TRBJ2-7; unclear D gene. Germline-derived CDR1 and CDR2 are DFQATT and SNEGSKA (reference sequence). Trimming removed 3 bases from V and 0 bases from J, with 6 bases in between. The CDR3 length is 12 residues. The CDR3 DNA sequence: TGCAGTGCTAGCCCAAACTCCTACGAGCAGTACTTC. Translating gives CSASPNSYEQYF.

This clonotype was seen repeatedly, ten times or more. The rearrangement joins TRBV28 to TRBJ2-7; D is possibly TRBD1 or TRBD2 (5 bases each). V was shortened by 3 bases and J by 8 bases, with 17 bases between the two germline ends. The CDR3 is 14 residues long. Germline V gene sequence: CDR1 MDHEN, CDR2 SYDVKM. The CDR3 sequence is CASSFAGTLYQQYF. CDR3 bases: TGTGCCAGCAGTTTTGCCGGGACCCTCTATCAGCAGTACTTC.